The 7 T cell receptor beta chains given below trace back to one sample, sequenced in a study of OX40 agonist ivuxolimab in advanced cancers. The protocol was immunoSEQ multiplex PCR, while the TCRdb copy is restricted to in-frame clones and leaves out a portion. The sample includes around 21,000 clones, over 75% of them seen just once. The sample here was CD4+ or CD8+ T cells sorted from blood, taken in a trial of the OX40 agonist ivuxolimab. These receptors originate from an adult with an advanced solid tumor such as melanoma, head and neck, liver or kidney cancer.

The chain employs TRBV28 and TRBJ2-1; no reliable D call. V shed 6 bases and J shed 2 bases, with 17 bases lying between them. CDR3 length: 16 amino acids. The germline V gene encodes CDR1 MDHEN and CDR2 SYDVKM. The CDR3 DNA is TGTGCCAGCAGCCAGATCGTAATCCCCCCCTACAATGAGCAGTTCTTC. Translation: CASSQIVIPPYNEQFF.

This clone was seen just once. The chain is built from TRBV13 and TRBJ2-5; 8 positions match TRBD1. CDR1 and CDR2 (germline): PRHDT, FYEKMQ (reference sequence). The J segment lost 3 bases and the V segment lost 5 bases, leaving 5 bases of the junction unmatched. CDR3 size: 14 residues. The CDR3 here is CASSPGTGEETQYF. CDR3 sequence (DNA): TGTGCCAGCAGCCCTGGGACAGGAGAAGAGACCCAGTACTTC.

The chain employs TRBV28 and TRBJ2-5, with 10 bases lining up with TRBD2. The CDR3 covers 17 residues. The V segment lost 2 bases and the J segment 5 bases; nucleotides outside the gene matches: 11. Germline V CDR1 and CDR2: MDHEN, SYDVKM. CDR3 in amino acids: CASSLILAGASWETQYF. The DNA of the CDR3 is TGTGCCAGCAGTTTAATCCTAGCGGGGGCGTCATGGGAGACCCAGTACTTC.

This clone was seen a single time. The J gene is TRBJ2-1, the V gene TRBV27, with D perhaps matching TRBD1 (5 bases). The length of the CDR3 is 15 residues. Germline values: CDR1 MNHEY, CDR2 SMNVEV (reference sequence). The germline V and J ends were trimmed by 7 bases and 7 bases, with 20 bases remaining between them. CDR3 protein: CASIPGPVSGNEQFF. In DNA form, the CDR3 reads TGTGCCAGCATTCCAGGGCCCGTTAGTGGAAATGAGCAGTTCTTC.

The chain couples TRBV6-6 to TRBJ1-1, with D possibly TRBD1 on 6 matching bases. Trimming pared 5 bases from V and 4 bases from J, leaving 14 bases between. CDR3 size: 14 residues. Germline V gives CDR1 MNHNY, CDR2 SVGAGI (reference sequence). The CDR3, as DNA: TGTGCCAGCAGTCCCCCACAGGGAGTCACTGAAGCTTTCTTT. Protein product: CASSPPQGVTEAFF.

CDR3 in DNA: TGTGCAAGTCGCCGACCCGAGGGACTAGCGGGGGTCCCCCCCCTCACAGATACGCAGTATTTT. Encoded protein: CASRRPEGLAGVPPLTDTQYF. J is TRBJ2-3 and V is TRBV12-2; the table's D call, TRBD2, has no DNA check behind it. TRBV12-2 is an annotated pseudogene. The CDR3 runs 21 residues.

The chain uses TRBV27 and TRBJ2-7; D gene unclear. The germline V gene encodes CDR1 MNHEY and CDR2 SMNVEV (reference sequence). V dropped 3 bases and J dropped 2 bases, with 11 bases sitting between them. This CDR3 is 14 amino acids long. The CDR3 protein is CASSFGLGTYEQYF. The DNA of the CDR3 is TGTGCCAGCAGTTTTGGTCTTGGAACCTACGAGCAGTACTTC.